These 29 T cell receptor beta chains were sequenced from one sample in a study of Siglec-9 on CD8 T cells in melanoma. Sequencing used immunoSEQ multiplex PCR; TCRdb keeps in-frame clones, though not all of them. The sample consists of around 30,000 clones, less than 85% of them appearing once. Source material: Siglec-9- CD8+ T cells sorted from blood. The receptor source for this set is a human donor in good health.

The genes are TRBV20-1 and TRBJ1-1, with TRBD1 matching over 11 bases. With V trimmed by 6 bases and J by 13 bases, 7 bases remained unmatched. Germline values: CDR1 DFQATT, CDR2 SNEGSKA (reference sequence). The CDR3 has 11 amino acids. In DNA form, the CDR3 reads TGCAGTGCCGGACAGGGGGCTATTGTTTTCTTT. The encoded protein is CSAGQGAIVFF.

V usage is TRBV29-1 and J usage is TRBJ1-2; D unclear. The CDR3 length is 12 residues. Germline V gene data show CDR1 as SQVTM and CDR2 as ANQGSEA. CDR3 sequence reads: CTTWEVWDGYTF. The CDR3 DNA sequence: TGCACCACTTGGGAGGTTTGGGATGGCTACACCTTC.

V and J are TRBV19 and TRBJ2-7; D unclear. The CDR3 runs 14 residues. The V end was cut by 5 bases, the J end by 0 bases, with 11 bases between. CDR1 and CDR2 from the germline V gene are LNHDA and SQIVND (reference sequence). CDR3 region: CASSPKSPSYEQYF. The CDR3 DNA reads TGTGCCAGTAGTCCGAAGTCGCCCTCCTACGAGCAGTACTTC.

This chain's CDR3 is CASSLYGASTDTQYF. CDR3 bases: TGTGCCAGCAGCTTATACGGAGCTAGCACAGATACGCAGTATTTT. This chain uses TRBV7-6 with TRBJ2-3; no reliable D call. Germline assignment: CDR1 SGHVS and CDR2 FNYEAQ. The CDR3 has 15 amino acids. V was pared by 2 bases and J by 0 bases, with 9 bases between.

The V and J genes are TRBV6-5 and TRBJ1-2, with 7 bases matching TRBD1. There are 13 residues in the CDR3. The germline V gene has CDR1 MNHEY and CDR2 SVGAGI. V trimming: 5 bases; J trimming: 3 bases; junction bases outside the gene matches: 3. The CDR3 coding sequence is TGTGCCAGCAGTATAGGGACAGACTATGGCTACACCTTC. Residues: CASSIGTDYGYTF.

The chain couples TRBV7-9 to TRBJ1-6, with D possibly TRBD1 on 6 matching bases. The CDR3 has 13 amino acids. Looked up from germline, CDR1 is SEHNR and CDR2 is FQNEAQ (reference sequence). With 7 bases removed from V and 10 bases from J, the gap between germline ends came to 14 bases. In DNA form, the CDR3 reads TGTGCCAGCACAGGGGTTCAAGAATCACCCCTCCACTTT. Translating gives CASTGVQESPLHF.

The chain recombines TRBV11-3 with TRBJ2-5, with D tentatively TRBD2 (5 bases). Per germline, CDR1 SGHNT and CDR2 YENEEA. The CDR3 runs 13 residues. V dropped 1 base and J dropped 5 bases, with 8 bases sitting between them. This chain's CDR3 is CASSLGTLETQYF. CDR3 in DNA: TGTGCCAGCAGCTTAGGGACTTTGGAGACCCAGTACTTC.

The J gene is TRBJ2-2, the V gene TRBV11-2, with 8 bases lining up with TRBD1. The CDR3 extends over 15 amino acids. J gave up 4 bases and V 11 bases, and 12 bases lay outside the gene matches. Per the germline V gene, CDR1 is SGHAT and CDR2 is FQNNGV. CDR3 coding DNA: TGTGCCGAATCCAGTAGACAGGGGACCACCGGGGAGCTGTTTTTT. Encoded protein: CAESSRQGTTGELFF.

This clone came up once. The chain carries TRBV19 and TRBJ1-1, with D possibly being TRBD1 (6 bases). Germline CDR1 is LNHDA and CDR2 is SQIVND (reference sequence). V shed 5 bases and J shed 5 bases, with 12 bases lying between them. This CDR3 is built from 13 residues. In nucleotides, the CDR3 is TGTGCCAGTAGTGAGGGGGGCTGGACTGAAGCTTTCTTT. Translation gives CASSEGGWTEAFF. The complete variable domain, with remaining parts taken from reference TRBV19 and TRBJ1-1, reads DGGITQSPKYLFRKEGQNVTLSCEQNLNHDAMYWYRQDPGQGLRLIYYSQIVNDFQKGDIAEGYSVSREKKESFPLTVTSAQKNPTAFYLCASSEGGWTEAFFGQGTRLTVV.

The chain joins TRBV5-6 to TRBJ1-3; no firm D call. V lost 0 bases to trimming and J lost 2 bases, with 12 bases between them. Germline loops: CDR1 SGHDT, CDR2 YYEEEE. The CDR3 sequence is 16 residues long. This CDR3 is CASSLALEWTGNTIYF. CDR3 DNA sequence: TGTGCCAGCAGCTTGGCCCTGGAGTGGACTGGAAACACCATATATTTT.

The chain carries TRBV11-3 and TRBJ1-1; D ambiguous. Germline CDR1 and CDR2: SGHNT and YENEEA. The CDR3 spans 13 residues. Trimming removed 3 bases at V and 1 base at J, with 6 bases between. Here the CDR3 reads CASSFTPNTEAFF. Written as DNA, the CDR3 is TGTGCCAGCAGCTTTACACCGAACACTGAAGCTTTCTTT.

The chain carries TRBV27 and TRBJ1-5; possibly TRBD1 for D (6 bases). Germline CDR1 is MNHEY and CDR2 is SMNVEV (reference sequence). The CDR3 spans 14 residues. Trimming left V 1 base short and J 7 bases short, with 11 bases between. The CDR3 is CASSLWGASQPQHF. CDR3 nucleotides: TGTGCCAGCAGTTTATGGGGGGCTAGCCAGCCCCAGCATTTT.

The chain joins TRBV6-7 to TRBJ2-7; D possibly corresponds to TRBD1 (5 bases). TRBV6-7 is filed as an ORF, its function uncertain. CDR3 size: 12 residues. V shed 6 bases and J shed 6 bases, with 12 bases lying between them. In DNA, the CDR3 is TGTGCCAGCAGGAAGACAGAAGCCGAGCAGTACGTC. Protein product: CASRKTEAEQYV.

This sequence joins TRBV21-1 and TRBJ2-5; the table's D call TRBD2 went unverified against the DNA. TRBV21-1 is a recognized pseudogene. The CDR3 consists of 17 residues. The CDR3 DNA reads TGTGCCAGCAGCAAAGAGCACCCGAGTCTATGGGAGACGACCCAGTACTTC. It codes for CASSKEHPSLWETTQYF.

The chain carries TRBV10-2 and TRBJ2-1; TRBD1 aligns across 7 bases. The CDR3 contains 15 residues. The trim removed 4 bases at V and 1 base at J, leaving 4 bases unmatched. Germline lookup yields CDR1 WSHSY and CDR2 SAAADI. CDR3 residues: CASSVGRGSYNEQFF. The CDR3 coding sequence is TGCGCCAGCAGTGTGGGCAGGGGGTCCTACAATGAGCAGTTCTTC.

The chain combines TRBV2 with TRBJ2-1; 8 positions match TRBD2. V lost 3 bases to trimming and J lost 8 bases; unmatched junction nucleotides: 9. This CDR3 has 15 amino acids. Germline CDR1 is SNHLY and CDR2 is FYNNEI. The CDR3 loop is CASSDPREGADEQFF. CDR3 nucleotide sequence: TGTGCCAGCAGTGACCCACGGGAGGGTGCGGATGAGCAGTTCTTC.

This chain connects TRBV9 to TRBJ1-1, with D unclear. Looked up from germline, CDR1 is SGDLS and CDR2 is YYNGEE. There are 13 residues in the CDR3. V lost 1 base and J lost 6, with 10 bases in between. Here the CDR3 reads CASSVQDAPEAFF. CDR3 in DNA: TGTGCCAGCAGCGTACAAGATGCTCCTGAAGCTTTCTTT. Full variable domain (remainder filled in from reference TRBV9 and TRBJ1-1): DSGVTQTPKHLITATGQRVTLRCSPRSGDLSVYWYQQSLDQGLQFLIQYYNGEERAKGNILERFSAQQFPDLHSELNLSSLELGDSALYFCASSVQDAPEAFFGQGTRLTVV.

J is TRBJ2-1 and V is TRBV9; weak D call: TRBD1 (5 bases). The CDR3 has 15 residues. Trimming took 6 bases from V and 0 from J, leaving 13 bases between them. CDR1 and CDR2 (germline): SGDLS, YYNGEE. DNA of the CDR3: TGTGCCAGCAATCCAGCAGGGTTCTCCTACAATGAGCAGTTCTTC. Amino acid sequence: CASNPAGFSYNEQFF.

In its sample, this clone was seen a few times. The chain links TRBV9 to TRBJ1-1; D may be TRBD1 (5 bases). The germline V gene encodes CDR1 SGDLS and CDR2 YYNGEE. V lost 1 base and J 1 base, leaving 11 bases between the germline ends. This CDR3 is 15 amino acids long. CDR3 nucleotides: TGTGCCAGCAGCGTACAGGGAAGTGGGAACACTGAAGCTTTCTTT. This encodes CASSVQGSGNTEAFF.

This clone was picked up a small number of times. The V gene is TRBV23-1, the J gene TRBJ1-1, with 7 bases aligning to TRBD1. TRBV23-1 is an ORF, and what it does is uncertain. The CDR3 consists of 14 residues. Germline trimming cut 3 bases from V and 4 bases from J; bases unmatched to any gene: 5. DNA of the CDR3: TGCGCCAGCAGTCAGGAGGGGGCTTTCACTGAAGCTTTCTTT. Translation gives CASSQEGAFTEAFF.

The sample holds a few counts of this clone. The chain uses TRBV27 and TRBJ2-5; D possibly corresponds to TRBD1 (5 bases). Germline V gene lookup returns CDR1 MNHEY and CDR2 SMNVEV (reference sequence). V was pared by 6 bases and J by 5 bases, with 13 bases between. The CDR3 runs 13 residues. The CDR3 nucleotides read TGTGCCAGCAGACCTGACAGCCGGGAGACCCAGTACTTC. Amino acids: CASRPDSRETQYF.

The rearrangement uses TRBV7-9 and TRBJ1-2, with a tentative D call TRBD1 (6 bases). V dropped 5 bases and J dropped 7 bases, with 17 bases sitting between them. The CDR3 is made up of 14 amino acids. In germline, CDR1 is SEHNR, CDR2 FQNEAQ (reference sequence). The CDR3 region has the DNA TGTGCCAGCAGCCCCACCTCAGGGGCGGGTGGCTACACCTTC. It is translated as CASSPTSGAGGYTF.

The chain uses TRBV27 and TRBJ1-2; 7 bases align to TRBD1. CDR3 length: 15 amino acids. The germline CDR1 and CDR2 sequences are MNHEY and SMNVEV (reference sequence). J lost 5 bases, V lost 3 bases, and 9 bases had no gene match. CDR3 residues: CASSFTMTGWYGYTF. In DNA, the CDR3 is TGTGCCAGCAGTTTTACGATGACAGGGTGGTATGGCTACACCTTC.

DNA of the CDR3: TGTGCCAGCAGCCAAGTGTCGGGACTAGCATACAATGAGCAGTTCTTC. This translates into CASSQVSGLAYNEQFF. V usage is TRBV14 and J usage is TRBJ2-1, with TRBD2 matching over 9 bases. Germline V lookup: CDR1 SGHDN, CDR2 FVKESK. This CDR3 region has 16 residues. V lost 1 base, J lost 4 bases, and 5 bases stayed unmatched.

CDR3 region: CASGLLWGQKVSYEQYF. The CDR3 coding sequence is TGTGCTAGTGGTTTGCTCTGGGGACAGAAAGTCTCCTACGAGCAGTACTTC. The rearrangement joins TRBV12-5 to TRBJ2-7, with 7 bases aligning to TRBD1. Germline CDR1 reads LGHNT; CDR2 reads FRNRAP. The CDR3 loop spans 17 amino acids. Trimming cost V 2 bases and J 0 bases; bases outside gene matches: 10. The full variable domain, in which reference TRBV12-5 and TRBJ2-7 provide the parts outside the CDR3, is DARVTQTPRHKVTEMGQEVTMRCQPILGHNTVFWYRQTMMQGLELLAYFRNRAPLDDSGMPKDRFSAEMPDATLATLKIQPSEPRDSAVYFCASGLLWGQKVSYEQYFGPGTRLTVT.

This chain links TRBV27 with TRBJ2-5; TRBD2 might be the D (5 bases). From germline, CDR1 is MNHEY and CDR2 SMNVEV (reference sequence). The CDR3 sequence is 15 residues long. The V end was cut by 3 bases, the J end by 2 bases, with 13 bases between. CDR3 in DNA: TGTGCCAGCAGTTTCAGCGGAATAGGTCAAGAGACCCAGTACTTC. The encoded protein is CASSFSGIGQETQYF.

This clone was seen a single time. The chain uses TRBV7-9 and TRBJ1-4, with D possibly matching TRBD1 (5 bases). V lost 5 bases and J 0 bases, leaving 13 bases between the germline ends. CDR1 is SEHNR and CDR2 is FQNEAQ in the germline V gene (reference sequence). The CDR3 loop spans 16 amino acids. DNA for the CDR3: TGTGCCAGCAGCCAAGGGGTCGACGCAACTAATGAAAAACTGTTTTTT. Protein product: CASSQGVDATNEKLFF.

V gene TRBV11-2 combines with J gene TRBJ2-7; 9 bases align to TRBD1. The CDR3 runs 17 residues. Germline CDR1 and CDR2: SGHAT and FQNNGV. The junction had 8 bases not matched to a gene; V was cut back by 0 bases and J by 2 bases. The CDR3 bases are TGTGCCAGCAGCTTAGATCGGGACAGGGAAGTCGCCTACGAGCAGTACTTC. Its protein is CASSLDRDREVAYEQYF. The entire variable domain, with the rest obtained from reference TRBV11-2 and TRBJ2-7, is as follows: EAGVAQSPRYKIIEKRQSVAFWCNPISGHATLYWYQQILGQGPKLLIQFQNNGVVDDSQLPKDRFSAERLKGVDSTLKIQPAKLEDSAVYLCASSLDRDREVAYEQYFGPGTRLTVT.

By its share, this clone is large. This chain connects TRBV6-6 to TRBJ1-2; no reliable D call. Germline-derived CDR1 and CDR2 are MNHNY and SVGAGI (reference sequence). The CDR3 consists of 14 residues. V was clipped by 4 bases and J by 0 bases, with 9 bases between them. The CDR3 DNA reads TGTGCCAGCAGTTTTTGGACCACTAACTATGGCTACACCTTC. It specifies CASSFWTTNYGYTF.